This T cell receptor beta chain was sequenced during a study of T cells after posttransplantation cyclophosphamide. The assay was immunoSEQ multiplex PCR, and TCRdb's table has in-frame clones only and misses some. The sample gives tens of thousands of clones, around 80% of which show up once; roughly 7.4% is in the top ten. V was pared by 5 bases and J by 4 bases, with 3 bases of the junction left unmatched. CDR3 length: 14 residues. The germline V gene encodes CDR1 SEHNR and CDR2 FQNEAQ (reference sequence). Busulfan-fludarabine conditioning, marrow transplant, and cyclophosphamide on days +3 and +4 were administered. Study-wide results and limits: Later post-transplant blood repertoires were often dominated by donor CD8+ memory clones. After PTCy, TRB diversity resembled that of CNI/methotrexate controls. Blood and skin or GI T cell repertoires showed limited TRB overlap.

This clone was seen a few times. As yet, its antigen is unknown. The sequencing here drew on CD4+ T cells sorted from blood, taken roughly 2,000 days after a stem cell transplant with posttransplant cyclophosphamide. This chain uses TRBV7-9 with TRBJ1-5; 9 bases are a match to TRBD1. This TCR was sampled from a female patient between 35 and 55 years old who received an allogeneic stem cell transplant from a related donor, was CMV-positive, and had no GVHD. The graft donor may account for some of the T cells. The CDR3 nucleotides read TGTGCCAGCAGCCCGGGACAGGGAAATCAGCCCCAGCATTTT. Its protein product is CASSPGQGNQPQHF.